Listed below are T cell receptor beta chains from one sample, sequenced in a study of OX40 agonist ivuxolimab in advanced cancers. Profiled with immunoSEQ multiplex PCR; TCRdb holds only in-frame clones, not every one. This table holds tens of thousands of clones, approximately 85% found once. Sequenced material: CD4+ or CD8+ T cells sorted from blood, taken in a trial of the OX40 agonist ivuxolimab. These receptors were collected from an adult with an advanced solid tumor such as melanoma, head and neck, liver or kidney cancer. Each CDR3 is given with its conserved first and last residue. Fields, in order: clone size, V gene, J gene, D gene, CDR3 protein, CDR3 DNA. The D gene is left open where the match is weak. Clone size is stated in some rows and not others, as once, few, many or a class when expanded.

>-|TRBV9|TRBJ1-2|-
CASSVQTGLNYGYTF
TGTGCCAGCAGCGTCCAGACAGGACTAAACTATGGCTACACCTTC
>-|TRBV27|TRBJ2-5|-
CASSDETQYF
TGTGCCAGCAGTGACGAGACCCAGTACTTC
>-|TRBV5-6|TRBJ2-7|-
CASSIPRTAFSYEQYF
TGTGCCAGCAGCATACCCCGGACAGCTTTTTCCTACGAGCAGTACTTC
>-|TRBV19|TRBJ2-6|-
CASSKREGSGANVLTF
TGTGCCAGTAGTAAAAGGGAAGGCTCTGGGGCCAACGTCCTGACTTTC
>-|TRBV19|TRBJ1-6|-
CASSMQANSPLHF
TGTGCCAGTAGTATGCAGGCGAATTCACCCCTCCACTTT
>-|TRBV2|TRBJ2-7|-
CASRGWNYEQYF
TGTGCCAGCAGGGGATGGAATTACGAGCAGTACTTC
>-|TRBV20-1|TRBJ2-3|-
CSASNVDTQYF
TGCAGTGCTTCGAATGTGGATACGCAGTATTTT
>-|TRBV7-9|TRBJ2-1|-
CASSPRGGIYNEQFF
TGTGCCAGCAGCCCGAGGGGGGGAATCTACAATGAGCAGTTCTTC
>-|TRBV5-4|TRBJ1-2|TRBD1
CASSPRRTGISGYTF
TGTGCCAGCAGCCCCAGGCGGACAGGGATAAGTGGCTACACCTTC
>-|TRBV5-6|TRBJ1-1|-
CASRFMQAGTEAFF
TGTGCCAGCAGATTTATGCAAGCCGGCACTGAAGCTTTCTTT
>-|TRBV7-9|TRBJ1-4|-
CASSLRSTNEKLFF
TGTGCCAGCAGCTTAAGGAGTACTAATGAAAAACTGTTTTTT
>-|TRBV28|TRBJ1-2|-
CASGVTGGVLLWSYGYTF
TGTGCCAGCGGGGTGACTGGGGGAGTCCTATTGTGGAGCTATGGCTACACCTTC
>-|TRBV5-1|TRBJ2-7|-
CASRNPAGSYEQYF
TGCGCCAGCAGGAATCCCGCTGGCTCCTACGAGCAGTACTTC
>-|TRBV7-8|TRBJ1-5|TRBD1
CASSLVNRGLGQPQHF
TGTGCCAGCAGCTTAGTTAACAGGGGGCTGGGTCAGCCCCAGCATTTT
>-|TRBV9|TRBJ1-6|TRBD1
CASSAGQGSNSPLHF
TGTGCCAGCAGCGCCGGACAGGGGTCGAATTCACCCCTCCACTTT
>-|TRBV6-9|TRBJ1-4|-
CASSSRGASETSTNEKLFF
TGTGCCAGCAGCTCTCGAGGGGCTTCTGAGACTTCAACTAATGAAAAACTGTTTTTT
>-|TRBV5-1|TRBJ2-1|-
CASSSGGTDNEQFF
TGCGCCAGCAGCTCGGGCGGGACAGACAATGAGCAGTTCTTC
>-|TRBV7-2|TRBJ2-4|-
CASSSGRGESIQYF
TGTGCCAGCAGCTCAGGCAGGGGGGAGAGCATTCAGTACTTC
>-|TRBV11-1|TRBJ2-7|-
CASSLGGGEQYF
TGTGCCAGCAGCTTAGGGGGTGGCGAGCAGTACTTC
>-|TRBV9|TRBJ2-2|-
CASSVAVLGTSGELFF
TGTGCCAGCAGCGTAGCGGTGTTAGGGACTTCCGGGGAGCTGTTTTTT
>-|TRBV5-1|TRBJ1-1|-
CASSWGDTGGTEAFF
TGCGCCAGCAGCTGGGGGGACACGGGAGGGACTGAAGCTTTCTTT
>-|TRBV2|TRBJ1-1|-
CASSAESNTEAFF
TGTGCCAGCAGTGCGGAGTCCAACACTGAAGCTTTCTTT
>-|TRBV9|TRBJ1-6|-
CASSAHGGDNSPLHF
TGTGCCAGCAGCGCCCACGGGGGGGATAATTCACCCCTCCACTTT
>-|TRBV5-5|TRBJ1-3|-
CASSLLLENTIYF
TGTGCCAGCAGCCTGCTCTTGGAAAACACCATATATTTT
>-|TRBV5-4|TRBJ2-3|TRBD2
CASSISGRAGTDTQYF
TGTGCCAGCAGCATTAGCGGGAGGGCCGGAACAGATACGCAGTATTTT
>-|TRBV28|TRBJ2-3|TRBD2
CASSSPGLALSTDTQYF
TGTGCCAGCAGTTCCCCGGGACTAGCGTTAAGCACAGATACGCAGTATTTT
>-|TRBV28|TRBJ2-2|-
CASSLSIGRSATGELFF
TGTGCCAGCAGTTTATCGATCGGCCGATCGGCCACCGGGGAGCTGTTTTTT
>once|TRBV7-6|TRBJ2-2|TRBD2
CASSPQSGGGELFF
TGTGCCAGCAGCCCCCAAAGCGGGGGCGGGGAGCTGTTTTTT
>-|TRBV5-6|TRBJ2-2|-
CASSLLGQNTGELFF
TGTGCCAGCAGCCTGTTAGGACAGAACACCGGGGAGCTGTTTTTT
>once|TRBV30|TRBJ1-3|-
CASPRGGSGNTIYF
TGTGCCTCCCCCCGGGGGGGCTCTGGAAACACCATATATTTT
>once|TRBV13|TRBJ2-5|-
CASSLEGTQYF
TGTGCCAGCAGCTTAGAAGGGACCCAGTACTTC
>-|TRBV12-2|TRBJ2-1|-
CASRLPRPEGDEQFF
TGTGCAAGTCGCTTACCACGACCCGAGGGCGATGAGCAGTTCTTC
>-|TRBV4-1|TRBJ2-1|-
CASSQQWDEQFF
TGCGCCAGCAGCCAACAATGGGATGAGCAGTTCTTC
>few|TRBV5-1|TRBJ2-3|TRBD2
CASSLQRGVTDTQYF
TGCGCCAGCAGCTTACAGCGGGGGGTCACAGATACGCAGTATTTT
>-|TRBV7-9|TRBJ2-7|TRBD1
CASSDDRGVQREQYF
TGTGCCAGCAGCGATGACAGGGGAGTTCAGCGCGAGCAGTACTTC
>few|TRBV11-2|TRBJ2-7|-
CASSSRGGPYRSEQYF
TGTGCCAGCAGCTCACGTGGGGGCCCCTATCGTTCCGAGCAGTACTTC
>once|TRBV5-8|TRBJ2-4|-
CASSLGGSVKNIQYF
TGTGCCAGCAGCTTGGGGGGTTCGGTCAAAAACATTCAGTACTTC
>-|TRBV2|TRBJ1-1|-
CASNVGMNTEAFF
TGTGCCAGCAATGTCGGGATGAACACTGAAGCTTTCTTT
>-|TRBV18|TRBJ1-1|-
CASSPTERVNTEAFF
TGTGCCAGCTCACCGACGGAAAGAGTTAACACTGAAGCTTTCTTT
>once|TRBV4-1|TRBJ2-7|TRBD1
CASSDTGVPLSYEQYF
TGCGCCAGCAGCGATACAGGGGTCCCCCTCTCCTACGAGCAGTACTTC
>-|TRBV11-2|TRBJ1-5|-
CASSFGAGVEPQHF
TGTGCCAGCAGCTTCGGAGCAGGGGTCGAGCCCCAGCATTTT
>-|TRBV5-4|TRBJ2-1|TRBD1
CASSLGGADNEQFF
TGTGCCAGCAGCTTAGGGGGCGCGGACAATGAGCAGTTCTTC
>-|TRBV6-6|TRBJ2-5|-
CASSQSYGSGETQYF
TGTGCCAGCAGTCAGTCGTACGGGAGCGGGGAGACCCAGTACTTC
>-|TRBV19|TRBJ1-1|-
CASIGRYTEAFF
TGTGCCAGTATTGGGAGGTACACTGAAGCTTTCTTT
>few|TRBV12-1|TRBJ1-3|-
CASSLHAHSGNTIYF
TGTGCCAGCAGCCTCCACGCGCACTCTGGAAACACCATATATTTT